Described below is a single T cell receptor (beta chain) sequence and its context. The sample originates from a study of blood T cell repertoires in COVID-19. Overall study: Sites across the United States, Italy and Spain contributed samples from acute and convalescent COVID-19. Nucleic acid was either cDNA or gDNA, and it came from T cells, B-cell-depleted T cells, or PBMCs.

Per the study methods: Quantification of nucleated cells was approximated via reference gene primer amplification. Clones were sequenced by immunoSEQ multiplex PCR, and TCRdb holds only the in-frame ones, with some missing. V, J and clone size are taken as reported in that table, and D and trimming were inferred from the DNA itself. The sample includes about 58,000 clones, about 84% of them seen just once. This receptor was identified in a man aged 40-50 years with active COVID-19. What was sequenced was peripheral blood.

The DNA of the CDR3 is TGTGCCACCAGTGATTTTAATTCCTACGAGCAGTACTTC. The encoded protein is CATSDFNSYEQYF. The chain uses TRBV24-1 and TRBJ2-7; D gene uncertain. The length of the CDR3 is 13 residues. Per germline, CDR1 KGHDR and CDR2 SFDVKD. Trimming shortened V by 1 base and J by 1 base, and 4 bases separated the two germline ends.